This T cell receptor (beta chain) was captured by sequencing in a study of liver allograft versus peripheral blood T cells. Looking at the study overall: Peripheral blood of the recipients supplied T cell receptor repertoires that were compared with those in transplanted livers.

MiXCR was run by TCRdb on the reads, yielding one entry per CDR3 protein. The sample includes fewer than 15,000 distinct CDR3 sequences, 15% to 20% of them seen just once. This clonotype was seen repeatedly, ten times or more. This clonotype originated in a human patient who had a liver transplant. Part of the T cells may come from the graft donor.

CDR3 loop: CASSRGGATDNYGYTF. The CDR3 nucleotides are TGTGCCAGCTCACGGGGGGGTGCGACAGATAACTATGGCTACACCTTC. The chain carries TRBV18 and TRBJ1-2; possible D gene TRBD1, 5 bases. Germline V gene data show CDR1 as KGHSH and CDR2 as LQKENI. The length of the CDR3 is 16 residues. V lost 4 bases to trimming and J lost 1 base, with 16 bases between them. The full variable domain, completed using reference TRBV18 and TRBJ1-2, is NAGVMQNPRHLVRRRGQEARLRCSPMKGHSHVYWYRQLPEEGLKFMVYLQKENIIDESGMPKERFSAEFPKEGPSILRIQQVVRGDSAAYFCASSRGGATDNYGYTFGSGTRLTVV.